This T cell receptor beta chain was documented in a study of shared T cell receptors in the human thymus. Profiling relied on immunoSEQ multiplex PCR, and the TCRdb table lists in-frame clones only, not all of them. The table lists approximately 730,000 clones, around 85% of them singletons. This CDR3 region has 14 residues. V lost 5 bases to trimming and J lost 4 bases, with 14 bases between them. Per the germline V gene, CDR1 is SEHNR and CDR2 is FQNEAQ (reference sequence). The same sample was also studied in work on human thymus T cells. That source adds: Having corrective surgery for congenital heart defects, healthy Finnish infants were the ones who donated. Resections removed during corrective heart surgery provided the thymus tissue used. Gene usage (both V and J) appeared biased in thymic and blood repertoires. Related research described thymic repertoires that were highly overlapping among unrelated individuals.

The chain links TRBV7-9 to TRBJ1-1, with D maybe TRBD1 (6 bases). Material for sequencing was thymocytes. The sequence derives from a girl under three years old with a congenital heart defect. CDR3 in amino acids: CASSRGGVGTEAFF. The CDR3 nucleotides read TGTGCCAGCAGCCGAGGGGGGGTTGGCACTGAAGCTTTCTTT.